The T cell receptor (beta chain) described here comes from a study of blood T cell repertoires in COVID-19. Germline V CDR1 and CDR2: SGDLS, YYNGEE. Germline trimming cut 3 bases from V and 2 bases from J; bases unmatched to any gene: 4. The CDR3 runs to 14 residues. Original analysis: Estimates of nucleated cell counts were drawn from the amplification of reference gene primers. The protocol was immunoSEQ multiplex PCR, while the TCRdb copy is restricted to in-frame clones and leaves out a portion. That table gives V, J and clone size, and the DNA gave D and trimming. Of approximately 100,000 clones listed, approximately 80% were seen once; the top ten hold 20%.

This TCR came from a man aged 65-85 years with active or convalescent COVID-19. Material: peripheral blood. The chain links TRBV9 to TRBJ2-7; 8 nucleotides line up with TRBD1. The CDR3 bases are TGTGCCAGCAGCGGGGACAGGTTTCCCTACGAGCAGTACTTC. Its protein is CASSGDRFPYEQYF.